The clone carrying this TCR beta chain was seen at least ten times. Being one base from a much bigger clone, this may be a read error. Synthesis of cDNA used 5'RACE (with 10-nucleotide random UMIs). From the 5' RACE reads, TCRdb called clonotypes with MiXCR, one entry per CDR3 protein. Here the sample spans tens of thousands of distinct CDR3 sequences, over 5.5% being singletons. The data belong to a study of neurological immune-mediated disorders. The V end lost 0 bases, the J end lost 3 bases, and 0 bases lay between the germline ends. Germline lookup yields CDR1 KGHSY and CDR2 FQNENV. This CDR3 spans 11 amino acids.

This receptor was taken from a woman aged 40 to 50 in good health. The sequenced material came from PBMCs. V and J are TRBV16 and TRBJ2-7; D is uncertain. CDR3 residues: CASSQSYEQYF. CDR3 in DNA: TGTGCCAGCAGCCAATCCTACGAGCAGTACTTC.